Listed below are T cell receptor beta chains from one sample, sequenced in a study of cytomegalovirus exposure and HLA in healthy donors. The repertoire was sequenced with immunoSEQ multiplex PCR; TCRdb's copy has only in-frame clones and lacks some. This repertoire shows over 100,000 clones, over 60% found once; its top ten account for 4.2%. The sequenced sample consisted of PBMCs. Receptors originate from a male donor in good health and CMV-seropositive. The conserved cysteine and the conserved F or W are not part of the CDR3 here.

CDR3 protein: AWGGLAGFTDTQY; CDR3 length: 13; V gene: TRBV30; J gene: TRBJ2-3
CDR3 protein: ASSFRGPTNTGELF; CDR3 length: 14; V gene: TRBV7-2; J gene: TRBJ2-2
CDR3 protein: ASSQRKSGGQETQY; CDR3 length: 14; V gene: TRBV13; J gene: TRBJ2-5
CDR3 protein: ASSLGSGNTDTQY; CDR3 length: 13; V gene: TRBV11-1; J gene: TRBJ2-3
CDR3 protein: ASSGDGRGGEQF; CDR3 length: 12; V gene: TRBV6-1; J gene: TRBJ2-1
CDR3 protein: ASSPKNGLLGEQY; CDR3 length: 13; V gene: TRBV11-2; J gene: TRBJ2-7
CDR3 protein: ASSQVTLTGTSRTEAF; CDR3 length: 16; V gene: TRBV7-9; J gene: TRBJ1-1
CDR3 protein: ASSPYTGGTHEKLF; CDR3 length: 14; V gene: TRBV5-8; J gene: TRBJ1-4
CDR3 protein: SSSLETGMGYT; CDR3 length: 11; V gene: TRBV7-9; J gene: TRBJ1-2
CDR3 protein: ASSWGTTGNEQF; CDR3 length: 12; V gene: TRBV6-5; J gene: TRBJ2-1
CDR3 protein: ASTPLPAGAYTGELF; CDR3 length: 15; V gene: TRBV5-5; J gene: TRBJ2-2
CDR3 protein: ASSEVSPSSYNEQF; CDR3 length: 14; V gene: TRBV2; J gene: TRBJ2-1
CDR3 protein: ASKQDAAYEQY; CDR3 length: 11; V gene: TRBV5-4; J gene: -
CDR3 protein: ASSPSGGNLYEQY; CDR3 length: 13; V gene: TRBV5-1; J gene: TRBJ2-7
CDR3 protein: ASSLALGGHRGDEQF; CDR3 length: 15; V gene: TRBV7-9; J gene: TRBJ2-1
CDR3 protein: ASSEGLEETQY; CDR3 length: 11; V gene: TRBV2; J gene: TRBJ2-5
CDR3 protein: AWSLDRSNEKLF; CDR3 length: 12; V gene: TRBV30; J gene: TRBJ1-4
CDR3 protein: ASSVVGGPTLSDTIY; CDR3 length: 15; V gene: TRBV9; J gene: TRBJ1-3
CDR3 protein: ASSVGTSGSYNEQF; CDR3 length: 14; V gene: TRBV9; J gene: TRBJ2-1
CDR3 protein: ATSRTPIGGGTHNEQF; CDR3 length: 16; V gene: TRBV15; J gene: TRBJ2-1
CDR3 protein: ASSLEWEMETQY; CDR3 length: 12; V gene: TRBV7-9; J gene: TRBJ2-5
CDR3 protein: ASSDSRSGANVLT; CDR3 length: 13; V gene: TRBV6-4; J gene: TRBJ2-6
CDR3 protein: SSSLIQGRHNEQF; CDR3 length: 13; V gene: TRBV7-9; J gene: TRBJ2-1
CDR3 protein: ASSQGSGGGDQPQH; CDR3 length: 14; V gene: TRBV4-1; J gene: TRBJ1-5
CDR3 protein: SSSIGTGGPNYGYT; CDR3 length: 14; V gene: TRBV7-9; J gene: TRBJ1-2
CDR3 protein: ASRVGLAGAGELF; CDR3 length: 13; V gene: TRBV6-5; J gene: TRBJ2-2
CDR3 protein: ASSLEPGSYNEQF; CDR3 length: 13; V gene: TRBV11-3; J gene: TRBJ2-1
CDR3 protein: ASSPNTDTQY; CDR3 length: 10; V gene: TRBV28; J gene: TRBJ2-3
CDR3 protein: ASSLVKGQKNTEAF; CDR3 length: 14; V gene: TRBV5-8; J gene: TRBJ1-1
CDR3 protein: AISELSFETQY; CDR3 length: 11; V gene: TRBV10-3; J gene: TRBJ2-5
CDR3 protein: ASRPGTSGGSEY; CDR3 length: 12; V gene: TRBV2; J gene: TRBJ2-5
CDR3 protein: ASSSRQDSNYGYT; CDR3 length: 13; V gene: TRBV7-2; J gene: TRBJ1-2
CDR3 protein: ASSFKGGGASDTQY; CDR3 length: 14; V gene: TRBV4-1; J gene: TRBJ2-3
CDR3 protein: ASSQAWRGQGDDNSPLH; CDR3 length: 17; V gene: TRBV4-1; J gene: TRBJ1-6
CDR3 protein: ASSLYSPARFSGANVLT; CDR3 length: 17; V gene: TRBV27; J gene: TRBJ2-6
CDR3 protein: ASSLPSGRPSTDTQY; CDR3 length: 15; V gene: TRBV27; J gene: TRBJ2-3
CDR3 protein: ASSPDLLKAKNIQY; CDR3 length: 14; V gene: TRBV5-4; J gene: TRBJ2-4
CDR3 protein: ASSLARSSGPTDTQY; CDR3 length: 15; V gene: TRBV5-1; J gene: TRBJ2-3
CDR3 protein: ASSLQTGADSPLH; CDR3 length: 13; V gene: TRBV27; J gene: TRBJ1-6
CDR3 protein: ASSSVRVTEAF; CDR3 length: 11; V gene: TRBV5-4; J gene: TRBJ1-1
CDR3 protein: ASTFSGGMAGELF; CDR3 length: 13; V gene: TRBV27; J gene: TRBJ2-2
CDR3 protein: ASRSRGQNTEAF; CDR3 length: 12; V gene: TRBV5-1; J gene: TRBJ1-1
CDR3 protein: ASSISGGVADRGAF; CDR3 length: 14; V gene: TRBV5-1; J gene: TRBJ1-1
CDR3 protein: ATGLATGELF; CDR3 length: 10; V gene: TRBV15; J gene: TRBJ2-2
CDR3 protein: ASASGGRGAYEQY; CDR3 length: 13; V gene: TRBV9; J gene: TRBJ2-7